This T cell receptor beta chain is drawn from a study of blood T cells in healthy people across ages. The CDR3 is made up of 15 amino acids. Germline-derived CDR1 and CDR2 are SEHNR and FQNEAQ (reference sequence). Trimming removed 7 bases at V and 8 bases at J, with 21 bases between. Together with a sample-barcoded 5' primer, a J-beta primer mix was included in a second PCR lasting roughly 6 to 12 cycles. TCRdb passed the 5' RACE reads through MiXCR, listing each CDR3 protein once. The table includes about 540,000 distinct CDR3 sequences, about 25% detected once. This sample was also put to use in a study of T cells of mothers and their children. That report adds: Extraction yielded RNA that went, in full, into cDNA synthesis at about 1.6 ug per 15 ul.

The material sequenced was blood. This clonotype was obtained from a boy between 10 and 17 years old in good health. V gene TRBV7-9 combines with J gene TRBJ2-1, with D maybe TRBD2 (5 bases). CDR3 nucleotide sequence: TGTGCCAGCAACCTTCCTCTTACAACCGGGGATGAGCAGTTCTTC. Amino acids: CASNLPLTTGDEQFF. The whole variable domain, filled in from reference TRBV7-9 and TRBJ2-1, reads DTGVSQNPRHKITKRGQNVTFRCDPISEHNRLYWYRQTLGQGPEFLTYFQNEAQLEKSRLLSDRFSAERPKGSFSTLEIQRTEQGDSAMYLCASNLPLTTGDEQFFGPGTRLTVL.